This T cell receptor (beta chain) was captured by sequencing in a study of shared clonotypes between healthy human individuals. Only a few counts were recorded for this clone. The target antigen is unknown. Whole-study findings and limits: Represented diversity, genetic and exposure-history alike, was limited by few donors.

TCRdb's table, derived via immunoSEQ multiplex PCR, lists solely in-frame clones and lacks some. Here the sample spans 1.5 million to 1.9 million clones, 95% to 99% being singletons. The germline CDR1 and CDR2 sequences are MNHNS and SASEGT. Trimming stripped 1 base from V and 7 bases from J, with 10 bases between. CDR3 length: 14 residues. Sequenced material: naive CD4+ T cells sorted from blood. Noted subset: CD45RA+ positively selected. This TCR came from a man under 40 in good health. This sequence joins TRBV6-1 and TRBJ1-4; D remains ambiguous. The CDR3 here is CASSEGQFGEKLFF. As DNA, the CDR3 is TGTGCCAGCAGTGAAGGGCAATTCGGTGAAAAACTGTTTTTT.